Included here is one T cell receptor beta chain sequence, with context. Its antigen remains unidentified. Germline V gives CDR1 SQVTM, CDR2 ANQGSEA. V shed 7 bases and J shed 4 bases, with 10 bases lying between them. The CDR3 runs to 12 residues. This sample is drawn from a study of memory CD8 T cells in hepatitis C reinfection. Study overall: Chronic HCV followed reinfection in a couple of donors who cleared primary infection.

The time point is: peak reinfection, 3 to 8 weeks after reinfection detection. Sorted cells were sequenced directly ex vivo without any in vitro expansion. A couple of donors provided sorted CD3+ CD8+ CD45RO- naive CD8 T cells at all three reinfection time points. Study findings and constraints: About 5 donors were too few for definitive public clonotype conclusions.

Profiling relied on immunoSEQ multiplex PCR, and the TCRdb table lists in-frame clones only, not all of them. The sample carries 44,000 or so clones, around nine tenths recorded once. Sequences were obtained from naive CD8+ T cells sorted from blood. The chain employs TRBV29-1 and TRBJ2-2; no firm D call. The clonotype was recovered from a man younger than 35 with hepatitis C virus infection. CDR3 protein: CSAWASTGELFF. CDR3 bases: TGCAGCGCATGGGCGAGCACCGGGGAGCTGTTTTTT.